The present T cell receptor beta chain was sequenced within a study of lymphopenia after photon versus proton radiotherapy (dated by TCRdb to the late 2010s). As for the study more broadly: The immunological effects of photon versus proton radiation therapy were compared in patients with gastrointestinal tumors who developed high-grade lymphopenia. The cohort included roughly 18 patients with gastrointestinal tumors who developed lymphopenia after receiving either photon or proton therapy. The study aimed to characterize how the two radiation modalities differ in their impact on the immune system. Overall study results and their limits: Among patients across the cohort who died, overall survival time showed an inverse correlation with a larger post-nadir drop in TCR diversity. After the lymphocyte count nadir, photon-treated repertoires showed oligoclonal expansion, especially of CD8+ Temra cells, which drove the drop in diversity. During treatment, patients who received photon therapy lost naive T cells and TCR diversity and gained effector/memory populations, whereas patients who received proton therapy remained relatively stable. The survival association was assessed only in patients who died, and the authors presented better survival with proton therapy as a possibility rather than a demonstrated result.

A word on this clone: The target of this receptor is not known. No much larger clone exists at a distance of one base, and base qualities are not known.

From the cysteine up to the phenylalanine, the CDR3 has a length of 12 residues. The CDR3 DNA has 36 bases and is translated from base 1. The V end loses 3 bases and the J end loses 5 bases, and a stretch of 6 bases separates them. From the germline V gene, CDR1 is MDHEN and CDR2 is SYDVKM. The library was prepared using the immunoSEQ multiplex PCR assay. T cell repertoires were profiled with deep sequencing of rearranged TCR beta loci together with multiparametric flow cytometry. The source is immuneACCESS, and TCRdb retained only in-frame sequences with V and J called. Part of the clones is not carried over; for the studies checked, unresolved V genes explain less than half of this, and the remainder is unexplained. Within this sample are roughly 42,000 clones, with 65% to 90% of them counted one time only. About 2% of the sample is held by the ten biggest clonotypes.

Here the chain combines TRBV28 and TRBJ2-3; the D gene assignment is perhaps TRBD1 or TRBD2, with each matching 5 bases. The input for sequencing was peripheral blood, taken from a patient treated with photon-based radiotherapy. The TCR originated in a man aged 35-49 years with gastric cancer. The CDR3 amino acid sequence is: CASSLGEDTQYF. The DNA sequence is as follows: TGTGCCAGCAGTTTGGGGGAAGATACGCAGTATTTT.